This TCR beta chain comes out of a study of T cells in Graves' hyperthyroidism and ophthalmopathy. CDR3 length: 15 residues. Germline V lookup: CDR1 SGHAT, CDR2 FQNNGV. The trim removed 7 bases at V and 1 base at J, leaving 4 bases unmatched. Uncontrolled infection, other autoimmune disease, pregnancy or lactation barred patients from enrollment. Diagnosis rested on symptoms, serum thyroxine and TRAb, thyroid ultrasound, and orbital computed tomography. Study-wide findings and caveats: Blood held most thyroid clonotypes expanded above 0.001 frequency. The model anticipated ophthalmopathy a median 6.5 months pre-onset.

This clonotype was counted a few times. Its antigen is unknown. RNA transcripts were the template for amplifying TCR beta CDR3 regions. HTBI primers were used for first-round RT-PCR of the TCR CDR3. TCRdb ran MiXCR on the multiplex PCR reads and lists one entry per CDR3 protein. This sample has hundreds of thousands of distinct CDR3 sequences, with 15% to 20% found just once. Source material: blood. The source of this sequence is a woman aged 40 to 50 with Graves' ophthalmopathy. The chain employs TRBV11-2 and TRBJ2-7; 13 bases are a match to TRBD2. DNA for the CDR3: TGTGCCAGCACCGAACTAGCGGGAGGGTCCTACGAGCAGTACTTC. Translated: CASTELAGGSYEQYF.